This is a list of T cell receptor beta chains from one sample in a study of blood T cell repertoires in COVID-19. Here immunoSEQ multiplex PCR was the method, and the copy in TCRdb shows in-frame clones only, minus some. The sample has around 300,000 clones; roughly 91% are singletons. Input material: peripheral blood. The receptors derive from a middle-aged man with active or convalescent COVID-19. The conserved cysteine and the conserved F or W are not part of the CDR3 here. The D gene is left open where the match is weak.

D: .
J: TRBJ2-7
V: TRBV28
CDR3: ASRPPGSASYEQY

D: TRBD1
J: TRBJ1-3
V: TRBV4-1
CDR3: ASSQITGTAHGNTIY

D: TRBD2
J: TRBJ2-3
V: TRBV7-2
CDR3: ASNPSGDGDTQY

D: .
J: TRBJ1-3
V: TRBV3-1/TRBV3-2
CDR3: ASSQRRDSGNTIY

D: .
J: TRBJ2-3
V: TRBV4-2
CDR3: ASSQGPASTQY

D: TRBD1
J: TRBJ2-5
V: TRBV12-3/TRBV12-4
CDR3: ASRTDREETQY

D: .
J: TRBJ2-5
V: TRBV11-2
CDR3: ASSKLAETQY

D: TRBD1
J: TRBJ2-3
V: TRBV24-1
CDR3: ATSDSTGVYTDTQY

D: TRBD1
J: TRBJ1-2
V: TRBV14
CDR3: ASSQQTGSGYT

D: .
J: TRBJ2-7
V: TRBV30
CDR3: AWSAGAVLSYEQY

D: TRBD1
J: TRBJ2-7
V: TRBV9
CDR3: ASSAFSGGYEQY

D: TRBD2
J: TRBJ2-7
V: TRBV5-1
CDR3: ASSLSGRSREQY

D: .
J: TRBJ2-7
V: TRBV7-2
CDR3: ASSFYDEQY

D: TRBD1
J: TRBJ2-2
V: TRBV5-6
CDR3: ASSPTGLSNTGELF

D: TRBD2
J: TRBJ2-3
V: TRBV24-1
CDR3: ATSVILAGTDTQY

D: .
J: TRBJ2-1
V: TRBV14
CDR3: ASSLLADSYNEQF

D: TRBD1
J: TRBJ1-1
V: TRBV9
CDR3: ASSPEGAANTEAF

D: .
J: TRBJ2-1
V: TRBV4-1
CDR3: ASSQVFQGNEQF

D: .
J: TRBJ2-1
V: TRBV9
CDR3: ASSATGNEQF

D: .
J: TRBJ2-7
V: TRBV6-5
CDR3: ASSYIGSEQY

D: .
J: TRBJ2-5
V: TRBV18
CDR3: ASSPTAGRETQY

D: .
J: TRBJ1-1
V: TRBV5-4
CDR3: ASSPDKNTEAF

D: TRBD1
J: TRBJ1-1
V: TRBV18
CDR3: ASSSYNRDSEEAF

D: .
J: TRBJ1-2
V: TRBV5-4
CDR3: ASSLAPGLLNYGYT

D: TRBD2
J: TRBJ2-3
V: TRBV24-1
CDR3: ATSGASGARITDTQY

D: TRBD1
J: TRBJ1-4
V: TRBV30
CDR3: AWRETGYANEKLF

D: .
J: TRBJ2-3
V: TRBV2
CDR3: ASSEAPTSTDTQY

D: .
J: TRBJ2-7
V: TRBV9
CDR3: ASSVASGQSYEQY

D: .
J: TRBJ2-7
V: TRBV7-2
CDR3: ASSFLRSSYEQY

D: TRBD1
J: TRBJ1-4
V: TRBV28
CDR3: ASSAQGMTNEKLF

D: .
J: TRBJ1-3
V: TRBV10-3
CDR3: AISEPLGNTIY

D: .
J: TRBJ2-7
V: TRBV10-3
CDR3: AISRSSVSSYEQY

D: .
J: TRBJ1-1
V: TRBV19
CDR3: ASSPSAGNTEAF

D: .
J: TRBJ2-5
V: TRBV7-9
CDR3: ASSLTRETQY

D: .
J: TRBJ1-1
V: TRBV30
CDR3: AWISFAEAF

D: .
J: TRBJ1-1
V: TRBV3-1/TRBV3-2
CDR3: ASSQVQRLNTEAF

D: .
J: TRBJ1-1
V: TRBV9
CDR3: ASSLTRENTEAF

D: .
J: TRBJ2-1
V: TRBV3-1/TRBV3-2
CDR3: ASSQGGASDEQF

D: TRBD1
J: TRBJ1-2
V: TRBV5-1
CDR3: ASSSGTASNYGYT

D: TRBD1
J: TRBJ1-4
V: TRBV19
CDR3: ASSTRTGGTEKLF

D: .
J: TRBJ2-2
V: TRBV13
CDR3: ASSSRGELF

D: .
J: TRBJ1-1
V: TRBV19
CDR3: ASNSGGKTEAF

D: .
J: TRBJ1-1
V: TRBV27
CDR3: ASSLRTVHTEAF

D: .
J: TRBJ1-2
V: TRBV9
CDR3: ASSVDFTGYGYT

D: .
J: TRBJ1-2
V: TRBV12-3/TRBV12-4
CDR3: ASRGTSDS

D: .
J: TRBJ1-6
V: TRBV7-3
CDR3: ASSPGPRGRSPLH

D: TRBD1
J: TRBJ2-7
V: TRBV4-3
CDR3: ASSQDRGQGYEQY

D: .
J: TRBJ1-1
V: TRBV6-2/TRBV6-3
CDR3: ASSYGTLNTEAF

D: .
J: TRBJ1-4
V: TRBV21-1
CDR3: ASSPRLATNEKLF

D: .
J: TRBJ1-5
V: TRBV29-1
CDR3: SVASDSNQPQH

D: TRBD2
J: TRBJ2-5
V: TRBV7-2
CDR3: ASSPSGSGGAGETQY

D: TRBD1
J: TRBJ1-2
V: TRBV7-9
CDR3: ASSLGQPGEGYT

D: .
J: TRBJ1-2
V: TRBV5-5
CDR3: ASRGGPGTSYGYT

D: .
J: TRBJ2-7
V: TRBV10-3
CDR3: AISEKRDEQY

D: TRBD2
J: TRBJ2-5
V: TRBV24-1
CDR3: ATSEAAGRSPETQY

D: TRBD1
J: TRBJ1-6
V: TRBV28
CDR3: ASNRQGQLYNSPLH